A selection of T cell receptor beta chains follows, all from one sample in a study of blood T cell repertoires in COVID-19. Sequencing was performed with immunoSEQ multiplex PCR; in TCRdb, only in-frame clones are kept and a portion is missing. The table shows 300,000 to 500,000 clones, with roughly 88% occurring only once. Sequenced material: PBMCs or T cells enriched from blood (not recorded which). These receptor sequences come from a woman between 35 and 50 years old with acute COVID-19. Each CDR3 is given with its conserved first and last residue.

TRBJ2-1 | TRBV20-1 | CSASQGSSSYNEQFF
TRBJ1-1 | TRBV7-9 | CASSQTTGGFAEAFF
TRBJ2-2 | TRBV7-8 | CASSSAVRGVGELFF
TRBJ1-3 | TRBV30 | CAWSADRSSGNTIYF
TRBJ1-5 | TRBV30 | CAWSLGSGQPQHF
TRBJ1-1 | TRBV19 | CASSKTITGLNTEAFF
TRBJ1-5 | TRBV10-3 | CATQGGNQPQHF
TRBJ2-1 | TRBV3-1/TRBV3-2 | CASRPSGVSYNEQFF
TRBJ2-1 | TRBV5-4 | CASSVQVPSGNEQFF
TRBJ1-1 | TRBV27 | CASIPHPDSTDEAFF
TRBJ2-1 | TRBV3-1/TRBV3-2 | CASSPSGTGDNEQFF
TRBJ1-1 | TRBV9 | CASSAGTVTEAFF
TRBJ1-2 | TRBV3-1/TRBV3-2 | CASSRGDGGYTF
TRBJ1-2 | TRBV25-1 | CASFGGSFYGYTF
TRBJ2-3 | TRBV30 | CAWSVDIKPTDTQYF
TRBJ2-3 | TRBV7-9 | CASSYTETQYF
TRBJ1-1 | TRBV5-1 | CASSLVLRGTEAFF
TRBJ2-7 | TRBV2 | CASRGSFGLSYEQYF
TRBJ2-7 | TRBV30 | CAWRLRGGREQYF
TRBJ2-1 | TRBV24-1 | CATSAPTSGGSWDEQFF
TRBJ1-6 | TRBV6-1 | CASSEMGQGSNSPLHF
TRBJ1-6 | TRBV5-1 | CASSLGQGGSPLHF
TRBJ2-7 | TRBV19 | CASSIRLAGGSYEQYF
TRBJ2-1 | TRBV24-1 | CATSDLLRTGFLFF
TRBJ2-1 | TRBV18 | CASSPNSYNEQFF
TRBJ2-3 | TRBV3-1/TRBV3-2 | CASSQGVRGTQYF
TRBJ2-5 | TRBV7-9 | CASSFEDSQETQYF
TRBJ1-3 | TRBV15 | CATSRDLGGLSGNTIYF
TRBJ1-1 | TRBV4-1 | CASSQDRGTGGWGTEAFF
TRBJ1-6 | TRBV3-1/TRBV3-2 | CASSQVRPTGSRSPLHF
TRBJ2-7 | TRBV19 | CASSPSAGGSSYEQYF
TRBJ2-1 | TRBV7-7 | CASSLGGVTNEQFF
TRBJ2-2 | TRBV3-1/TRBV3-2 | CASSQHRGLDTGELFF
TRBJ2-4 | TRBV21-1 | CAGPSRGSTLAKNIQYF
TRBJ2-5 | TRBV5-8 | CASFRDYQETQYF
TRBJ1-1 | TRBV7-6 | CASRRNQGISTEAFF
TRBJ2-7 | TRBV30 | CAWSVFSYEQYF
TRBJ2-7 | TRBV7-9 | CASSLGTGSYEQYF
TRBJ2-1 | TRBV18 | CASSPPGLAGAALYNEQFF
TRBJ2-5 | TRBV29-1 | CSVDGGQETQYF
TRBJ2-5 | TRBV4-1 | CASSLGTSGHRGETQYF
TRBJ2-1 | TRBV24-1 | CATSDISVEAYNEQFF
TRBJ2-1 | TRBV2 | CASFGRGGFYNEQFF
TRBJ1-5 | TRBV6-5 | CASSYSGQGGQPQHF
TRBJ1-3 | TRBV7-2 | CASSSQGEVGNTIYF
TRBJ2-7 | TRBV12-3/TRBV12-4 | CASSEPYYEQYF
TRBJ2-5 | TRBV12-5 | CASGLGQGGKETQYF
TRBJ2-7 | TRBV14 | CASSPTGYEQYF
TRBJ1-1 | TRBV19 | CAIKTGVEAFF
TRBJ1-2 | TRBV6-1 | CASSDRGLRAF
TRBJ1-1 | TRBV5-1 | CASSPGWGNTEAFF
TRBJ1-1 | TRBV30 | CAWGLSFTEAFF
TRBJ2-3 | TRBV3-1/TRBV3-2 | CASSPRRQTGGTDTQYF
TRBJ2-2 | TRBV6-5 | CASSQQGYGELFF
TRBJ2-5 | TRBV2 | CASRAGGFVTQYF
TRBJ2-5 | TRBV11-2 | CASRLTRNAETQYF
TRBJ1-3 | TRBV7-9 | CASIKHELGGNTIYF
TRBJ1-2 | TRBV19 | CASSMGPNYGYTF
TRBJ2-7 | TRBV14 | CASSHRGYGTYEQYF
TRBJ1-2 | TRBV30 | CAWSRGAFGYTF